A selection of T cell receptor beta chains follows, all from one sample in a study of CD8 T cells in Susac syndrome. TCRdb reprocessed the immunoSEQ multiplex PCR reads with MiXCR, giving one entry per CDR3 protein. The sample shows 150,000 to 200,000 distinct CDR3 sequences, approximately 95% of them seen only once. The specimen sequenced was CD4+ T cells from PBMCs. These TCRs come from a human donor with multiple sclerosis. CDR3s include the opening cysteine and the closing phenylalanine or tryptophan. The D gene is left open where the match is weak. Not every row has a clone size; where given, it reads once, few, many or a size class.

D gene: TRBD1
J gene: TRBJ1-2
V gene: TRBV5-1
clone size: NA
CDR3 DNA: TGTGCCAGCAGCTTGGGGACAGGAGGATATGGCTACACCTTC
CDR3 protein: CASSLGTGGYGYTF

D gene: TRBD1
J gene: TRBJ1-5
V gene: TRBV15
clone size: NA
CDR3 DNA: TGTGCCACCGGGGACAGGAGGGACAATCAGCCCCAGCATTTT
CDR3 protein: CATGDRRDNQPQHF

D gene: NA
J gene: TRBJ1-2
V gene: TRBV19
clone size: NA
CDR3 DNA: TGTGCCAGTAGCCCGAGGGCGATGGCTAACTATGGCTACACCTTC
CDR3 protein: CASSPRAMANYGYTF

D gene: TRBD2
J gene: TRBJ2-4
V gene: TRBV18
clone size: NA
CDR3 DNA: TGTGCCAGCTCCCCTGGACTAGCTGGCCAAAACATTCAGTACTTC
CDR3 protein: CASSPGLAGQNIQYF

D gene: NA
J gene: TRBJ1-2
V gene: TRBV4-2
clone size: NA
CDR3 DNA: TGTGCCAGCAGCCAAGTAGGAGGAGGGGACCAGACCTATGGCTACACCTTC
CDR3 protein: CASSQVGGGDQTYGYTF

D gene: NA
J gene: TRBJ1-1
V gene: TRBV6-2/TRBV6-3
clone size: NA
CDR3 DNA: TGTGCCAGCAGGGGCCGGACAGCGAACACTGAAGCTTTCTTT
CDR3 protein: CASRGRTANTEAFF

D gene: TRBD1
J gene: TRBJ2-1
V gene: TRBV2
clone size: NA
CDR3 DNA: TGTGCCAGCCTCCGGGACAGATCGGAAAATGAGCAGTTCTTC
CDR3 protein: CASLRDRSENEQFF

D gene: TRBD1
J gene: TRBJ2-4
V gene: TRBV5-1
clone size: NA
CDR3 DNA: TGCGCCAGCAGCCTTGGACAGGCGTCGGCCAAAAACATTCAGTACTTC
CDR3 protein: CASSLGQASAKNIQYF

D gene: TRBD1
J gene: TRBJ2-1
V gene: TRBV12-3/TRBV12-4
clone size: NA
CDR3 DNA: TGTGCCAGCAGTCCAGGGGGTAACAATGAGCAGTTCTTC
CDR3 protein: CASSPGGNNEQFF

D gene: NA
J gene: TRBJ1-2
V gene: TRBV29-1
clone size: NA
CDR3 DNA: TGCAGCGTCGACCGCGACCCCAACTATGGCTACACCTTC
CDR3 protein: CSVDRDPNYGYTF

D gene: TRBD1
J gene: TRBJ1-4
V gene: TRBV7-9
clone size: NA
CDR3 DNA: TGTGCCAGCAGCCCGCGGACAGGGTCGAATGAAAAACTGTTTTTT
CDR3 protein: CASSPRTGSNEKLFF

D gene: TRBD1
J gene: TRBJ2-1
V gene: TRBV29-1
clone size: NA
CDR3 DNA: TGCAGCGTCCGACAGGGGCTCCCTCGAGGTGAGCAGTTCTTC
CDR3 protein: CSVRQGLPRGEQFF

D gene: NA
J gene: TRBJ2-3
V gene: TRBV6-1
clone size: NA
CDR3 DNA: TGTGCCAGCAGTGAAGCGCTTCGACGGGGAGATACGCAGTATTTT
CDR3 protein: CASSEALRRGDTQYF

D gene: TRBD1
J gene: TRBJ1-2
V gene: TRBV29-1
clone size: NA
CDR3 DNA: TGCAGCGTTGATCGCTACAGGGGGCAACGGAATGGCTACACCTTC
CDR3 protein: CSVDRYRGQRNGYTF

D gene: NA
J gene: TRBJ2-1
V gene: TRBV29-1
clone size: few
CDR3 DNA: TGCAGCGCTCGGGACTCGGTAAATGAGCAGTTCTTC
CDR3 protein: CSARDSVNEQFF

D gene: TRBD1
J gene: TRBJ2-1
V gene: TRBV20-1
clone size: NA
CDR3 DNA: TGCAGTGCCACGGACAGGAGTTACAATGAGCAGTTCTTC
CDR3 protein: CSATDRSYNEQFF

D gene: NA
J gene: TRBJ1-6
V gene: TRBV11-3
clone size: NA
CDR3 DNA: TGTGCCAGCAGCCCCGGTCAGGGGCCTGCTTCACCCCTCCACTTT
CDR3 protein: CASSPGQGPASPLHF

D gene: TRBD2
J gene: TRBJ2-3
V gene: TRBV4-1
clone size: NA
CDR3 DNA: TGCGCCAGCAGCCCCCTCGGGGCGGGGGGTCTTAATACGCAGTATTTT
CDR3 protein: CASSPLGAGGLNTQYF

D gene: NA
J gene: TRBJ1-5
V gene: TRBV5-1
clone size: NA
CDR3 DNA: TGCGCCAGCAGCTTGGCCCCAATGGGGGAAGGCGGTCAGCCCCAGCATTTT
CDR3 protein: CASSLAPMGEGGQPQHF

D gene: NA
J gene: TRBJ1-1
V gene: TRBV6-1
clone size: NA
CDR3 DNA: TGTGCCAGCAGTGAAGCCGGTTGGGCGAAAGGACGGGACACTGAAGCTTTCTTT
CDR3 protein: CASSEAGWAKGRDTEAFF

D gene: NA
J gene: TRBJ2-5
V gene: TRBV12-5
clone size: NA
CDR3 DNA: TGTGCTAGTGGTTTGTTGTGGGGGAGTCAAGAGACCCAGTACTTC
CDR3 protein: CASGLLWGSQETQYF

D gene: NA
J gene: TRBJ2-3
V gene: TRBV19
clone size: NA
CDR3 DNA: TGTGCCAGTAGTATAGTGGACACAGATACGCAGTATTTT
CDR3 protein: CASSIVDTDTQYF

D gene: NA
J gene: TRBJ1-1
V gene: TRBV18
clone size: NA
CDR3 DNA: TGTGCCAGCTCACCGAGTCTGTCGGCCACTGAAGCTTTCTTT
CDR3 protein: CASSPSLSATEAFF